This T cell receptor beta chain is drawn from a study of identical twins. Ten or more counts support this clonotype. Trimming left V 3 bases short and J 5 bases short, with 7 bases between. Per germline, CDR1 MGHRA and CDR2 YSYEKL. CDR3 size: 13 residues. TCRdb reanalysed the 5' RACE reads using MiXCR and keeps one entry per CDR3 protein. Of hundreds of thousands of distinct CDR3 sequences listed, around 6% were seen once; the top ten hold 1.5% to 2%. The sequencing input was naive T cells sorted from blood. The chain is built from TRBV4-1 and TRBJ2-2, with TRBD1 as a possible D gene (5 bases). The receptor's source is a young man in good health. Here the CDR3 reads CASSHQGTGELFF. CDR3 DNA: TGCGCCAGCAGCCATCAGGGTACCGGGGAGCTGTTTTTT.